The T cell receptor beta chain under discussion was sequenced for a study of T cells in Graves' hyperthyroidism and ophthalmopathy. Broader study findings: Within blood appeared most thyroid clonotypes that had expanded above 0.001.

Germline V lookup: CDR1 LNHNV, CDR2 YYDKDF (reference sequence). CDR3 length equals 13 residues. Trimming took 6 bases from V and 0 from J, leaving 8 bases between them. In its sample, this clonotype was seen a few times. Its antigen is currently unknown. RNA transcripts were the template for amplifying TCR beta CDR3 regions. HTBI primers were employed in a first-round RT-PCR of the TCR CDR3. One entry per CDR3 protein, called by TCRdb with MiXCR from the multiplex PCR reads. The sample consists of about 640,000 distinct CDR3 sequences, less than 25% of them appearing once. The origin of this receptor is a man aged 30 to 45 with Graves' ophthalmopathy. The chain links TRBV15 to TRBJ1-1, with D perhaps matching TRBD1 (6 bases). Sequencing was carried out using blood. The CDR3 nucleotides are TGTGCCACCAGGGCAGGGGTGAACACTGAAGCTTTCTTT. It codes for CATRAGVNTEAFF. The full variable domain, in which reference TRBV15 and TRBJ1-1 provide the parts outside the CDR3, is DAMVIQNPRYQVTQFGKPVTLSCSQTLNHNVMYWYQQKSSQAPKLLFHYYDKDFNNEADTPDNFQSRRPNTSFCFLDIRSPGLGDTAMYLCATRAGVNTEAFFGQGTRLTVV.